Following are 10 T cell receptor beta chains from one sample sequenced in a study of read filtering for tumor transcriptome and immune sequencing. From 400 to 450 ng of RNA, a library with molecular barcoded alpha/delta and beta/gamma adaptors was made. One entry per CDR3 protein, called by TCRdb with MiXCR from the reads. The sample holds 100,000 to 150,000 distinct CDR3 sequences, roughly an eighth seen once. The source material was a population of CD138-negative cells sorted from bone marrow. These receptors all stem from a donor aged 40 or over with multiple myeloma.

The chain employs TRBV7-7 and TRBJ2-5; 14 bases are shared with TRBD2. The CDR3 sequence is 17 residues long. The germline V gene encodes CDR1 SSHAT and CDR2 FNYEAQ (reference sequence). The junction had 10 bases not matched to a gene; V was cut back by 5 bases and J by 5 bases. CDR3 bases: TGTGCCAGCAGCCCGGGACTAGCGGGAGCCCTTAACGAGACCCAGTACTTC. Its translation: CASSPGLAGALNETQYF.

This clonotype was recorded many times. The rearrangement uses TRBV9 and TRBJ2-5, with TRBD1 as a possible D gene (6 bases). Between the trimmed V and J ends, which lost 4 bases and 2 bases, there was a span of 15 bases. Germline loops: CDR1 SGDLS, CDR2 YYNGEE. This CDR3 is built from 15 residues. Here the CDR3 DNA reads TGTGCCAGCAGCCCCCTAGGGGGTGCACAAGAGACCCAGTACTTC. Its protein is CASSPLGGAQETQYF.

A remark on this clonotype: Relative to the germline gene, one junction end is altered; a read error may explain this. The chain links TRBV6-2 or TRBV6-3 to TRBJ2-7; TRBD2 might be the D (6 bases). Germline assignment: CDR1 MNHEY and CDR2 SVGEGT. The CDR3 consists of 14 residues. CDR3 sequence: CASTLSGPLDEQCF. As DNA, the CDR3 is TGTGCCAGCACCCTTAGCGGCCCTCTGGACGAGCAGTGCTTC.

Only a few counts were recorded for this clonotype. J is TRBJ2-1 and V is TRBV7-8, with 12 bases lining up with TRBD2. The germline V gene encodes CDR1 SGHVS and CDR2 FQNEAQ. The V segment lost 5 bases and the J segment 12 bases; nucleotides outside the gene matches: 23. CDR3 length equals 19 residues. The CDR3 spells CASSRQLPRELAGGPMQFF. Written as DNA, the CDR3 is TGTGCCAGCAGCCGACAGCTTCCGAGGGAACTAGCGGGAGGCCCGATGCAGTTCTTC.

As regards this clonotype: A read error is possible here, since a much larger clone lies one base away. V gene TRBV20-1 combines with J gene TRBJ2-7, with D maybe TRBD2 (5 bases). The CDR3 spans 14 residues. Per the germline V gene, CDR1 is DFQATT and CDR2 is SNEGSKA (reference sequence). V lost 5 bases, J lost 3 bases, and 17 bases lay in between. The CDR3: CSASRTGGLYEQYF. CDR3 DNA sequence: TGCAGTGCTTCACGGACTGGCGGTCTCTACGAGCAGTACTTC.

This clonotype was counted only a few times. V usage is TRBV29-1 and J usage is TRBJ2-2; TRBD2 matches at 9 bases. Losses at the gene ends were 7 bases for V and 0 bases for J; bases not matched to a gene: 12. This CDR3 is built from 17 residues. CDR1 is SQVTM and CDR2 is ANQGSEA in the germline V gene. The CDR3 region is CSARSPSGDANTGELFF. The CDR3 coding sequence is TGCAGCGCCCGGTCTCCTAGCGGGGACGCGAACACCGGGGAGCTGTTTTTT.

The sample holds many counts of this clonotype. In nucleotides, the CDR3 is TGTGCCAGCAGTTACTCGATCGGCGGGAAGGCCGAGCAGTACTTC. Its protein is CASSYSIGGKAEQYF. The gene calls are TRBV6-2 or TRBV6-3 and TRBJ2-7; D is perhaps TRBD2 (6 bases). The CDR3 spans 15 residues. Germline CDR1 is MNHEY and CDR2 is SVGEGT. V lost 0 bases and J lost 6, with 15 bases in between.

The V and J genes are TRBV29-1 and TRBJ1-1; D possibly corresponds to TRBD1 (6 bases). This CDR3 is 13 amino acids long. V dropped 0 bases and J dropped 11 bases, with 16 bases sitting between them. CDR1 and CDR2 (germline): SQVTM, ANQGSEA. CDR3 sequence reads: CSVEDRGGLRAFF. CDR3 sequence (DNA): TGCAGCGTTGAAGATCGGGGGGGCCTCAGGGCTTTCTTT. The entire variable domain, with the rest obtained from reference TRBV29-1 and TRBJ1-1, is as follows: SAVISQKPSRDICQRGTSLTIQCQVDSQVTMMFWYRQQPGQSLTLIATANQGSEATYESGFVIDKFPISRPNLTFSTLTVSNMSPEDSSIYLCSVEDRGGLRAFFGQGTRLTVV.

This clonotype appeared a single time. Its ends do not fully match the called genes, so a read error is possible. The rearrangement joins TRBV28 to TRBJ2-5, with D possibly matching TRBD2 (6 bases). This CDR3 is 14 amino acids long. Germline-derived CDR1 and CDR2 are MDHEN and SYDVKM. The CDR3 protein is CAGRVAEARETQYF. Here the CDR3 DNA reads TGTGCCGGCAGGGTAGCGGAAGCACGAGAGACCCAGTACTTC. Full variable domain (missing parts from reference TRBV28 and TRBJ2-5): DVKVTQSSRYLVKRTGEKVFLECVQDMDHENMFWYRQDPGLGLRLIYFSYDVKMKEKGDIPEGYSVSREKKERFSLILESASTNQTSMYLCAGRVAEARETQYFGPGTRLLVL.

CDR3 coding DNA: TGTGCCAGCAGCTCTTACAGGGAGCGGCAAGAGACCCAGTACTTC. This sequence encodes CASSSYRERQETQYF. The chain employs TRBV11-2 and TRBJ2-5, with D maybe TRBD1 (6 bases). Germline V lookup: CDR1 SGHAT, CDR2 FQNNGV. The CDR3 is 15 residues long. Trimming took off 4 bases at V and 2 bases at J, with 14 bases between the two ends.